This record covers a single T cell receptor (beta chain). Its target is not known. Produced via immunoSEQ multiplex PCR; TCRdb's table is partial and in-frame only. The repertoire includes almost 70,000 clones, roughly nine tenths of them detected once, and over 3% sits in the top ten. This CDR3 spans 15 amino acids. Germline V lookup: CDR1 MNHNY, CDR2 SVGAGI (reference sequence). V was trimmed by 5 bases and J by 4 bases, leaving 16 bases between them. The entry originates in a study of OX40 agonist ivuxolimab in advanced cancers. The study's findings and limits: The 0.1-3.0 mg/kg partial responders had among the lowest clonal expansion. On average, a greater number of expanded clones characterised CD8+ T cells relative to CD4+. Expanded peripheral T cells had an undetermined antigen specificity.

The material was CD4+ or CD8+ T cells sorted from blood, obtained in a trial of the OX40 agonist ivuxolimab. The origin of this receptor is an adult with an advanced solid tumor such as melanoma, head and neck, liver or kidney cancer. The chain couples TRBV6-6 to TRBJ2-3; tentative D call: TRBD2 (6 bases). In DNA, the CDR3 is TGTGCCAGCAGTCGTCGCGGGAAAGAATCAGATACGCAGTATTTT. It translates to CASSRRGKESDTQYF.